This T cell receptor (beta chain) was sequenced during a study of T cell changes during pregnancy in multiple sclerosis. The method was immunoSEQ multiplex PCR; TCRdb's version includes in-frame clones alone and lacks a portion of them. The sample carries 90,000 to 100,000 clones, 85% to 95% recorded once. V was shortened by 8 bases and J by 2 bases, with 12 bases between the two germline ends. CDR3 length equals 13 residues. Germline lookup yields CDR1 SEHNR and CDR2 FQNEAQ (reference sequence). This sample comprised peripheral blood, obtained in the first trimester of pregnancy. The clonotype originates from a female donor with multiple sclerosis, enrolled in a pregnancy study. The chain uses TRBV7-9 and TRBJ1-2; D is perhaps TRBD1 (6 bases). In nucleotides, the CDR3 is TGTGCCAGCGAAAGGGGGTCAAACTATGGCTACACCTTC. Its translation is CASERGSNYGYTF.